The 11 T cell receptor beta chains below come from one sample, sequenced in a study of blood T cell repertoires in COVID-19. Sequencing used immunoSEQ multiplex PCR; TCRdb keeps in-frame clones, though not all of them. The sample has fewer than 200,000 clones, 60% to 80% seen once; the top ten hold roughly 17%. The source material was PBMCs or T cells enriched from blood (not recorded which). The receptors shown here come from a woman aged 45-65 years who had recovered from COVID-19.

This clone was picked up many times. Written as DNA, the CDR3 is TGTGCCACCAGTGGGACAGGCCTCGAGCAGTACTTC. Protein sequence: CATSGTGLEQYF. The rearrangement joins TRBV15 to TRBJ2-7; 8 nucleotides line up with TRBD1. Germline V gives CDR1 LNHNV, CDR2 YYDKDF (reference sequence). Losses at the gene ends were 6 bases for V and 6 bases for J; bases not matched to a gene: 4. The length of the CDR3 is 12 residues.

The rearrangement links TRBV5-1 to TRBJ1-2; 7 bases fit TRBD1. The V and J ends lost 3 bases and 6 bases, in that order; junction bases with no gene match: 5. From germline, CDR1 is SGHRS and CDR2 YFSETQ. This CDR3 is 13 amino acids long. The CDR3 DNA sequence: TGCGCCAGCAGCTCAGGGGGGTTGGATGGCTACACCTTC. Protein sequence: CASSSGGLDGYTF.

This sequence joins TRBV2 and TRBJ2-3; 13 bases are shared with TRBD2. The J segment lost 3 bases and the V segment lost 7 bases, leaving 7 bases of the junction unmatched. Germline-derived CDR1 and CDR2 are SNHLY and FYNNEI. The CDR3 sequence is 16 residues long. This chain's CDR3 is CASIRLAGGITDTQYF. The CDR3 region has the DNA TGTGCCAGCATTCGACTAGCGGGAGGTATAACAGATACGCAGTATTTT.

V is TRBV28 and J is TRBJ1-2; 7 bases map to TRBD1. CDR1 and CDR2 from the germline V gene are MDHEN and SYDVKM. Unmatched junction bases numbered 4, after V lost 5 bases and J lost 4 bases. This CDR3 region has 13 residues. CDR3 sequence: CASSRQGPYGYTF. Written as DNA, the CDR3 is TGTGCCAGCAGTAGACAGGGACCCTATGGCTACACCTTC.

This rearrangement joins TRBV7-9 to TRBJ2-5, with 7 nucleotides matching TRBD1. The CDR3 covers 13 residues. Trimming cost V 6 bases and J 1 base; bases outside gene matches: 2. The germline CDR1 and CDR2 sequences are SEHNR and FQNEAQ (reference sequence). CDR3 nucleotides: TGTGCCAGCAGTGGGGACAGCCAAGAGACCCAGTACTTC. The encoded protein is CASSGDSQETQYF.

This clone appeared a few times. The chain joins TRBV7-2 to TRBJ2-1; D is uncertain. Germline assignment: CDR1 SGHTA and CDR2 FQGNSA. This CDR3 region has 15 residues. The germline V and J ends were trimmed by 6 bases and 2 bases, with 14 bases remaining between them. The chain's CDR3 is CASSPNPQPYNEQFF. The CDR3 DNA is TGTGCCAGCAGTCCAAACCCACAGCCCTACAATGAGCAGTTCTTC. Combining the CDR3 with reference TRBV7-2 and TRBJ2-1 gives the whole variable domain GAGVSQSPSNKVTEKGKDVELRCDPISGHTALYWYRQSLGQGLEFLIYFQGNSAPDKSGLPSDRFSAERTGGSVSTLTIQRTQQEDSAVYLCASSPNPQPYNEQFFGPGTRLTVL.

V is TRBV6-5 and J is TRBJ2-1; weak D call: TRBD2 (6 bases). This CDR3 comprises 15 residues. The germline V and J ends were trimmed by 5 bases and 5 bases, with 16 bases remaining between them. Germline CDR1 reads MNHEY; CDR2 reads SVGAGI. The CDR3 coding sequence is TGTGCCAGCAGTCTTAGCCAAGGGACTCACAATGAGCAGTTCTTC. Its translation is CASSLSQGTHNEQFF.

This chain links TRBV30 with TRBJ2-3; no clear D gene. The CDR3 has 12 residues. Germline CDR1 GTSNPN, CDR2 SVGIG (reference sequence). V lost 0 bases and J 6 bases, leaving 7 bases between the germline ends. CDR3 coding DNA: TGTGCCTGGAGTGTAATCGCGGATACGCAGTATTTT. Protein sequence: CAWSVIADTQYF.

J is TRBJ2-1 and V is TRBV5-1; D is possibly TRBD2 (6 bases). CDR1 is SGHRS, CDR2 YFSETQ, per germline. The V end lost 0 bases, the J end lost 3 bases, and 13 bases lay between the germline ends. The CDR3 sequence is 16 residues long. The CDR3, as DNA: TGCGCCAGCAGCTTGGGCGGGAATAGTATCTACAATGAGCAGTTCTTC. This encodes CASSLGGNSIYNEQFF.

This clone has only a few counts. The chain employs TRBV6-6 and TRBJ2-2; D may be TRBD1 (6 bases). Germline CDR1 and CDR2: MNHNY and SVGAGI (reference sequence). This CDR3 spans 17 amino acids. Trimming pared 5 bases from V and 4 bases from J, leaving 20 bases between. The CDR3 bases are TGTGCCAGCAGTCGCACCTCCGGACAGCTGAGCACCGGGGAGCTGTTTTTT. It specifies CASSRTSGQLSTGELFF.

This clone showed up just once. The gene calls are TRBV7-3 and TRBJ2-6; the D gene is possibly TRBD1 (6 bases). The CDR3 loop spans 18 amino acids. The V end lost 0 bases, the J end lost 4 bases, and 16 bases lay between the germline ends. Germline CDR1 SGHTA, CDR2 FQGTGA. CDR3 nucleotide sequence: TGTGCCAGCAGCTTAACAGGACAGCTCCCTCGCGGGGCCAACGTCCTGACTTTC. Translated: CASSLTGQLPRGANVLTF.